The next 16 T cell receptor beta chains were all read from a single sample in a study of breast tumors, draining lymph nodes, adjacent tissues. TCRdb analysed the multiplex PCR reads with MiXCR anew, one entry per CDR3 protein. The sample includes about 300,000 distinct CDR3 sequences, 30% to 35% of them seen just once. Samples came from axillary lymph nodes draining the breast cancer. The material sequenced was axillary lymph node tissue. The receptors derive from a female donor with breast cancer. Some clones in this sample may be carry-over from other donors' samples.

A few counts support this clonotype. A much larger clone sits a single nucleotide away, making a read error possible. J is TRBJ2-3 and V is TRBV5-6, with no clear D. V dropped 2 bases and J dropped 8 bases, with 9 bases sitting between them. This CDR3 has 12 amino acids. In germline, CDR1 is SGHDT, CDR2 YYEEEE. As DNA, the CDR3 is TGTGCCAGCAGCTTCAGAGTAGCTACGCAGTATTTT. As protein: CASSFRVATQYF.

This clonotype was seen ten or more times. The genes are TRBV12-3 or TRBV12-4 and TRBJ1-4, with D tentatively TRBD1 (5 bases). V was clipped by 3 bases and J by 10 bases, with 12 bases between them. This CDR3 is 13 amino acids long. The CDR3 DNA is TGTGCCAGCAGTTTGCAGGGAGTCGGAAAACTGTTTTTT. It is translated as CASSLQGVGKLFF.

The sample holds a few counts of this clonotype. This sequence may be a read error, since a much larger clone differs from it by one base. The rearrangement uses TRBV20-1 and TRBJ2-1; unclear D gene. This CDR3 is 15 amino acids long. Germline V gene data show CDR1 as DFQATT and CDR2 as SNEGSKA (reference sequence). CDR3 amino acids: CSASLPSNSSNEQFF. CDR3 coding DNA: TGCAGTGCTAGCCTGCCTTCGAACTCCTCCAATGAGCAGTTCTTC.

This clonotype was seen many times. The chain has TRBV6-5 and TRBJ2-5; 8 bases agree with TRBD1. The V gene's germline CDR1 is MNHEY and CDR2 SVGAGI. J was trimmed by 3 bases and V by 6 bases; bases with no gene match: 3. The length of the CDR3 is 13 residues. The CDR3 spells CASRRTGKETQYF. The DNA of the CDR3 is TGTGCCAGCAGGAGGACAGGGAAAGAGACCCAGTACTTC.

CDR3 bases: TGTGCCATCAGTGTTGGTGGACGGAAAGCCTACGAGCAGTACTTC. Amino acids: CAISVGGRKAYEQYF. The V call is TRBV10-3, the J call TRBJ2-7, with D hard to call. The germline V gene has CDR1 ENHRY and CDR2 SYGVKD. The CDR3 runs to 15 residues. Trimming removed 4 bases from V and 2 bases from J, with 15 bases in between.

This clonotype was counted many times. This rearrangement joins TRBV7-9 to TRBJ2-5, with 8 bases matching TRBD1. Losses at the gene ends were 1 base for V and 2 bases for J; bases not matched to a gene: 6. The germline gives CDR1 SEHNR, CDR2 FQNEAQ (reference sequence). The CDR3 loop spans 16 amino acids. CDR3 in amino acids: CASSLGDRTGQETQYF. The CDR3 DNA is TGTGCCAGCAGCTTAGGGGACCGGACAGGGCAAGAGACCCAGTACTTC.

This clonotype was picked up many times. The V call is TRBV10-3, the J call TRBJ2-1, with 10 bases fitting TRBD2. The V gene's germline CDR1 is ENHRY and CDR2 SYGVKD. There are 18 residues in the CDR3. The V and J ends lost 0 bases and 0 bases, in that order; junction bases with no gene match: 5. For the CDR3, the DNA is TGTGCCATCAGTGAGTCGGGGTCTAGCGGGAGCTCCTACAATGAGCAGTTCTTC. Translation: CAISESGSSGSSYNEQFF.

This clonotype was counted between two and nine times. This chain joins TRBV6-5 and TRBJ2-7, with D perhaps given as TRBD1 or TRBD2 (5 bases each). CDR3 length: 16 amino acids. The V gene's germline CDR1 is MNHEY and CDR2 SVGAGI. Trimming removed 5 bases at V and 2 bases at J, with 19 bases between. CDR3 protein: CASSHTGTIMPYEQYF. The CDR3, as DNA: TGTGCCAGCAGTCACACCGGGACGATCATGCCCTACGAGCAGTACTTC.

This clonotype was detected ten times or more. In DNA form, the CDR3 reads TGTGCCAGCAGCTCGACGGGCGGAAATGAAAAACTGTTTTTT. Translated, it gives CASSSTGGNEKLFF. The V call is TRBV12-3 or TRBV12-4, the J call TRBJ1-4; D gene unclear. The CDR3 covers 14 residues. Between the trimmed V and J ends, which lost 6 bases and 5 bases, there was a span of 13 bases.

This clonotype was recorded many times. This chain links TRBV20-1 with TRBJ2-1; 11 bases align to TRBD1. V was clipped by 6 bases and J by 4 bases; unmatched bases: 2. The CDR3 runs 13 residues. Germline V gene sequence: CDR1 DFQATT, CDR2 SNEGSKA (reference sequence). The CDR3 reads CSAGTGGYNEQFF. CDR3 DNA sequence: TGCAGTGCCGGGACAGGGGGTTACAATGAGCAGTTCTTC.

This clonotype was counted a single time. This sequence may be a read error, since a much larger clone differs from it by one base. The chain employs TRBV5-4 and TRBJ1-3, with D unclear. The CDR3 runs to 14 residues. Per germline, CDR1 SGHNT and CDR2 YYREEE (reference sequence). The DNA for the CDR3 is TGTGCCAGCAGCTTGGGCGTCGCTGGAAACATCATATATTTT. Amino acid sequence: CASSLGVAGNIIYF.

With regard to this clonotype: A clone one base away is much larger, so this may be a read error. The CDR3 spells CASSIVTYNEQFF. CDR3 DNA sequence: TGTGCCAGTAGTATAGTCACTTACAATGAGCAGTTCTTC. This chain links TRBV19 with TRBJ2-1; D not certain. The CDR3 consists of 13 residues. Trimming pared 1 base from V and 4 bases from J, leaving 5 bases between. Germline V gives CDR1 LNHDA, CDR2 SQIVND (reference sequence). The entire variable domain, with the rest obtained from reference TRBV19 and TRBJ2-1, is as follows: DGGITQSPKYLFRKEGQNVTLSCEQNLNHDAMYWYRQDPGQGLRLIYYSQIVNDFQKGDIAEGYSVSREKKESFPLTVTSAQKNPTAFYLCASSIVTYNEQFFGPGTRLTVL.

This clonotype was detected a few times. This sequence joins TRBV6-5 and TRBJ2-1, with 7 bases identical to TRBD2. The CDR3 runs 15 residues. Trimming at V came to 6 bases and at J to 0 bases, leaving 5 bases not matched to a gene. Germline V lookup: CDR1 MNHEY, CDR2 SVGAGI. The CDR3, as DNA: TGTGCCAGCAGAGCTAGCGGTACCTCCTACAATGAGCAGTTCTTC. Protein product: CASRASGTSYNEQFF.

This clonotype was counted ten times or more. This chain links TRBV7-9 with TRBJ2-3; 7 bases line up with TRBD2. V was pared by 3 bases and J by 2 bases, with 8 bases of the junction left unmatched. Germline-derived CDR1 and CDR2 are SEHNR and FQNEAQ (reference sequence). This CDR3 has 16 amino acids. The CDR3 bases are TGTGCCAGCAGCTTGGGAGGGGCGCAGGTCACAGATACGCAGTATTTT. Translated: CASSLGGAQVTDTQYF.

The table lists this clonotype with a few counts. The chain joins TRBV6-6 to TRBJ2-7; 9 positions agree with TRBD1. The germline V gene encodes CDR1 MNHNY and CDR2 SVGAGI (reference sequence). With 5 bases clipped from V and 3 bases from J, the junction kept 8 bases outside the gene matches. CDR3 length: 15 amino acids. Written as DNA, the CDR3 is TGTGCCAGCAGTCAACAACCGGGACAGGGCTACGAGCAGTACTTC. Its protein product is CASSQQPGQGYEQYF.

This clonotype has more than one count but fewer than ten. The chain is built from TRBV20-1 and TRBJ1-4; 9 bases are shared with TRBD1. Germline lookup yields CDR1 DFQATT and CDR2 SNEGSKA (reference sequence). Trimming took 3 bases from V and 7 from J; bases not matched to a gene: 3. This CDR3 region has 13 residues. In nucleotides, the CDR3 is TGCAGTGCTAGGAACAGGGGGCCTGAAAAACTGTTTTTT. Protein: CSARNRGPEKLFF.